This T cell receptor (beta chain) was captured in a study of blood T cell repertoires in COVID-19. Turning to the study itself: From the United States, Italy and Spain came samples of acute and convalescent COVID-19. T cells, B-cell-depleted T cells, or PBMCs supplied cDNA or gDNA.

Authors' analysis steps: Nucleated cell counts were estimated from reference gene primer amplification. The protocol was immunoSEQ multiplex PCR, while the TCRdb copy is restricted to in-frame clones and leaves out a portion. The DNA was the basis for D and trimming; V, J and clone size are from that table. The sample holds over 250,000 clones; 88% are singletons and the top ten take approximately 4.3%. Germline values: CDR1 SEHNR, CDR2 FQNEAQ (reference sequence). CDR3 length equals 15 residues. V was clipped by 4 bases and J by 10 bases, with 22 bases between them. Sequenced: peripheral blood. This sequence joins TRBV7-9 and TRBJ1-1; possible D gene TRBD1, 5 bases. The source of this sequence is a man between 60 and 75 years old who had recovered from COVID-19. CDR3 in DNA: TGTGCCAGCAGCTCGACGGCGGGGGTTTTGTTTGCAGCTTTCTTT. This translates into CASSSTAGVLFAAFF.